Included here is one T cell receptor beta chain sequence, with context. Its specificity is unknown. The sample belongs to a study of shared clonotypes between healthy human individuals. Overall study context: The cohort comprised a couple of women and a few men. Their ages spanned 18 to 49 years. General study findings and limits: Shared clonotypes across all four donors exceeded non-shared ones in generation probability. On the whole, naive subsets had larger estimated richness than memory subsets had.

Running of the assay took place at deep level. Libraries were prepared by immunoSEQ multiplex PCR; TCRdb keeps only in-frame clonotypes and omits some of them. Among a few hundred thousand clones listed, around 86% were seen once. This CDR3 contains 14 residues. CDR1 SGHRS and CDR2 YFSETQ come from the germline V gene. Trimming removed 2 bases at V and 4 bases at J, with 10 bases between. What was sequenced was memory CD8+ T cells sorted from blood. Subset indicated: CD45RO+ cells pooled with CCR7-negative TemRA cells. The chain employs TRBV5-1 and TRBJ2-1; D is perhaps TRBD1 (5 bases). The sequence was collected from a man between 18 and 29 years old in good health. DNA of the CDR3: TGCGCCAGCAGCTTAACCCCAGGGTACAATGAGCAGTTCTTC. Translation: CASSLTPGYNEQFF.